The 12 T cell receptor beta chains reported below all come from one sample, sequenced in a study of T cell repertoires in cytomegalovirus infection. MiXCR, applied by TCRdb to the reads, yields one record per CDR3 protein. The table has approximately 630,000 distinct CDR3 sequences, less than 25% seen once. The sequencing sample was made of CD8+ T cells from PBMCs. The source of these receptors is a human donor in good health (CMV status not recorded). Some clones in this sample may be carry-over from other donors' samples.

Concerning this clonotype: It is unclear where the CDR3 begins or ends on the DNA, so no DNA is shown, and the CDR3 is as TCRdb lists it. This chain connects TRBV11-3 to TRBJ2-5; the table calls TRBD2, which could not be checked here. Germline V gene sequence: CDR1 SGHNT, CDR2 YENEEA. The CDR3 length is 16 residues, termini included. This CDR3 reads CGTRPCISVPARGARF.

This clonotype was seen ten or more times. This chain connects TRBV12-3 or TRBV12-4 to TRBJ2-7, with D perhaps TRBD1 (6 bases). CDR3 length: 12 amino acids. V lost 7 bases, J lost 4 bases, and 11 bases lay in between. The CDR3 nucleotides are TGTGCCAGCAACTTAAGGGGGTACGAGCAGTACTTC. It yields the protein CASNLRGYEQYF.

This clonotype was seen at least ten times. This rearrangement joins TRBV28 to TRBJ2-3; perhaps D is TRBD1 or TRBD2 (6 bases each). This CDR3 contains 15 residues. Trimming removed 3 bases from V and 3 bases from J, with 13 bases in between. Germline CDR1 and CDR2: MDHEN and SYDVKM. CDR3 protein: CASSFQGRITDTQYF. CDR3 in DNA: TGTGCCAGCAGTTTTCAGGGGAGGATTACAGATACGCAGTATTTT.

This clonotype was seen many times. V and J are TRBV6-5 and TRBJ1-1, with D hard to call. The CDR3 is made up of 13 amino acids. V was pared by 5 bases and J by 6 bases, with 13 bases between. The germline V gene encodes CDR1 MNHEY and CDR2 SVGAGI. CDR3: CASSPGLWAEAFF. Written as DNA, the CDR3 is TGTGCCAGCAGTCCTGGCCTGTGGGCTGAAGCTTTCTTT.

V is TRBV10-3 and J is TRBJ2-1; D remains ambiguous. CDR1 is ENHRY, CDR2 SYGVKD, per germline. This CDR3 is 12 amino acids long. The V and J ends lost 3 bases and 8 bases respectively, with 8 bases between them. As DNA, the CDR3 is TGTGCCATCAGTGATAACTCGTATGAGCAGTTCTTC. Its protein is CAISDNSYEQFF.

This chain uses TRBV20-1 with TRBJ1-2; D is perhaps TRBD1 (6 bases). Per the germline V gene, CDR1 is DFQATT and CDR2 is SNEGSKA (reference sequence). V dropped 2 bases and J dropped 4 bases, with 14 bases sitting between them. The CDR3 contains 14 residues. DNA of the CDR3: TGCAGTGCTAGACTCACAGGGTCCAGCTATGGCTACACCTTC. This encodes CSARLTGSSYGYTF.

As to this clonotype: The junction differs from germline at one of its ends, possibly a read error. V gene TRBV7-9 combines with J gene TRBJ1-2; D may be TRBD1 (6 bases). The CDR3 is 15 residues long. Germline V CDR1 and CDR2: SEHNR, FQNEAQ (reference sequence). The CDR3 sequence: CASRLDQGTHYGYTF. CDR3 bases: TGTGCCAGCAGATTAGATCAGGGGACCCACTATGGCTACACCTTC.

The chain carries TRBV2 and TRBJ2-2; perhaps TRBD2 as D (5 bases). V dropped 10 bases and J dropped 4 bases, with 13 bases sitting between them. The CDR3 is 13 amino acids. The germline gives CDR1 SNHLY, CDR2 FYNNEI. The CDR3 DNA follows: TGTGCCAACCGAGGGAGCGCCACCGGGGAGCTGTTTTTT. Translating it yields CANRGSATGELFF.

The chain uses TRBV12-3 or TRBV12-4 and TRBJ2-1; 14 nucleotides match TRBD2. Trimming cost V 7 bases and J 9 bases; bases outside gene matches: 2. CDR3 length equals 13 residues. The chain's CDR3 is CASIGLAGGEQFF. CDR3 DNA sequence: TGTGCCAGCATCGGACTAGCGGGAGGTGAGCAGTTCTTC.

This clonotype was found a few times. The genes are TRBV28 and TRBJ2-7; D remains unclear. This CDR3 has 19 amino acids. Trimming removed 5 bases at V and 2 bases at J, with 28 bases between. Germline V gives CDR1 MDHEN, CDR2 SYDVKM. CDR3 in DNA: TGTGCCAGCAGTGGTTTGCGGAGAGCCCACCACCGTCCCGCCTACGAGCAGTACGTC. Its protein product is CASSGLRRAHHRPAYEQYV.

This clonotype appeared many times. This chain links TRBV7-6 with TRBJ1-1; TRBD1 matches at 8 bases. V dropped 4 bases and J dropped 2; count of bases not matched to a gene: 6. The CDR3 runs 15 residues. Per the germline V gene, CDR1 is SGHVS and CDR2 is FNYEAQ. This CDR3 reads CASSSPTGENTEAFF. DNA of the CDR3: TGTGCCAGCAGCTCCCCGACAGGGGAAAACACTGAAGCTTTCTTT.

Only a few counts were recorded for this clonotype. The chain joins TRBV5-1 to TRBJ2-1, with 11 bases that match TRBD2. There are 17 residues in the CDR3. CDR1 SGHRS and CDR2 YFSETQ come from the germline V gene. V lost 2 bases, J lost 8 bases, and 12 bases stayed unmatched. CDR3 loop: CASSFHPTSGGEYEQFF. CDR3 nucleotide sequence: TGCGCCAGCAGCTTCCACCCTACTAGCGGGGGCGAGTATGAGCAGTTCTTC.